The 25 T cell receptor beta chains below all came from one sample that was sequenced in a study of blood T cell repertoires in COVID-19. Measured with immunoSEQ multiplex PCR; TCRdb has only the in-frame clones, and not every one. Of approximately 500,000 clones listed, 80% to 90% are singletons. Sequenced input: peripheral blood. Every receptor here comes from a human donor in a cohort sampled during active COVID-19.

The chain has TRBV6-5 and TRBJ2-4; maybe TRBD1 (5 bases). Trimming pared 5 bases from V and 8 bases from J, leaving 13 bases between. The CDR3 is 13 amino acids. Germline values: CDR1 MNHEY, CDR2 SVGAGI. This CDR3 reads CASSPSPRDIQYF. In DNA, the CDR3 is TGTGCCAGCAGTCCAAGTCCCAGGGACATTCAGTACTTC.

This clone has more than one count but fewer than ten. The chain uses TRBV28 and TRBJ2-1, with D uncertain. CDR3 length: 11 residues. Germline CDR1 MDHEN, CDR2 SYDVKM. With 10 bases removed from V and 4 bases from J, the gap between germline ends came to 8 bases. The CDR3 protein is CATYRYNEQFF. CDR3 DNA: TGTGCCACGTATCGGTACAATGAGCAGTTCTTC.

This sequence joins TRBV30 and TRBJ2-1; D is undetermined. The germline V gene has CDR1 GTSNPN and CDR2 SVGIG (reference sequence). The CDR3 consists of 11 residues. V was clipped by 1 base and J by 6 bases, with 4 bases between them. The CDR3 loop reads CAWSGANEQFF. CDR3 bases: TGTGCCTGGAGTGGGGCCAATGAGCAGTTCTTC. Complete variable domain (other parts from reference TRBV30 and TRBJ2-1): SQTIHQWPATLVQPVGSPLSLECTVEGTSNPNLYWYRQAAGRGLQLLFYSVGIGQISSEVPQNLSASRPQDRQFILSSKKLLLSDSGFYLCAWSGANEQFFGPGTRLTVL.

The rearrangement joins TRBV6-1 to TRBJ1-6, with 7 bases fitting TRBD1. The CDR3 runs 16 residues. Germline lookup yields CDR1 MNHNS and CDR2 SASEGT. After removal of 2 bases from V and 8 bases from J, the junction contained 9 bases not matched to a gene. CDR3 nucleotide sequence: TGTGCCAGCAGTGAACTCTGGGCAGGGGGAGATTCACCCCTCCACTTT. Translated, it gives CASSELWAGGDSPLHF.

The rearrangement uses TRBV7-9 and TRBJ2-7; 7 bases map to TRBD1. This CDR3 contains 15 residues. The V segment lost 5 bases and the J segment 3 bases; nucleotides outside the gene matches: 10. Germline CDR1 and CDR2: SEHNR and FQNEAQ (reference sequence). CDR3 residues: CASSTDRASFYEQYF. DNA for the CDR3: TGTGCCAGCAGCACCGACAGGGCCAGCTTCTACGAGCAGTACTTC.

The chain uses TRBV7-3 and TRBJ2-7, with 9 positions matching TRBD1. This CDR3 spans 15 amino acids. Losses at the gene ends were 2 bases for V and 2 bases for J; bases not matched to a gene: 4. Germline CDR1 reads SGHTA; CDR2 reads FQGTGA. CDR3 in amino acids: CASSLHRDRAYEQYF. The CDR3 nucleotides are TGTGCCAGCAGCTTACACCGGGACAGGGCCTACGAGCAGTACTTC.

This clone is a singleton in its sample. The chain has TRBV11-2 and TRBJ2-4, with 7 bases lining up with TRBD2. The V and J ends lost 1 base and 0 bases, in that order; junction bases with no gene match: 12. The CDR3 is 19 amino acids. The germline V gene encodes CDR1 SGHAT and CDR2 FQNNGV. The CDR3 protein is CASSLVATSTILAKNIQYF. CDR3 coding DNA: TGTGCCAGCAGCTTAGTCGCGACTAGCACCATTCTAGCCAAAAACATTCAGTACTTC.

The chain's CDR3 is CASSSQGAEQPQHF. CDR3 bases: TGTGCCAGCAGTTCGCAGGGGGCTGAACAGCCCCAGCATTTT. The chain carries TRBV6-5 and TRBJ1-5, with 8 positions matching TRBD1. Unmatched junction bases numbered 6, after V lost 4 bases and J lost 7 bases. Germline CDR1 MNHEY, CDR2 SVGAGI. The CDR3 spans 14 residues.

The V gene is TRBV5-1, the J gene TRBJ2-3; 7 positions match TRBD2. CDR3 length: 16 residues. CDR1 is SGHRS and CDR2 is YFSETQ in the germline V gene. The J segment lost 4 bases and the V segment lost 4 bases, leaving 12 bases of the junction unmatched. This CDR3 reads CASSPLGGRGADTQYF. The DNA for the CDR3 is TGCGCCAGCAGCCCCCTCGGGGGGAGAGGGGCAGATACGCAGTATTTT.

The chain joins TRBV21-1 to TRBJ2-1; the D call in the table, TRBD1, was not verified against the DNA. TRBV21-1 is a recognized pseudogene. CDR3 size: 19 residues. In DNA form, the CDR3 reads TGTGCCAGCAGACATATAGGACAGACAACCCCAACGGTCTACAATGAGCAGTTCTTC. This gives the protein CASRHIGQTTPTVYNEQFF.

V and J are TRBV3-1 (or the pseudogene TRBV3-2) and TRBJ2-3; TRBD1 matches 7 bases. V lost 3 bases to trimming and J lost 2 bases; unmatched junction nucleotides: 8. Germline V lookup: CDR1 LGHDT, CDR2 YNNKEL (reference sequence). The CDR3 is made up of 16 amino acids. The CDR3 bases are TGTGCCAGCAGCCAGGGGGACAGCGCATACACAGATACGCAGTATTTT. Protein sequence: CASSQGDSAYTDTQYF.

The chain carries TRBV6-1 and TRBJ1-2; D may be TRBD1 (5 bases). This CDR3 region has 14 residues. The V end lost 2 bases, the J end lost 6 bases, and 13 bases lay between the germline ends. The germline CDR1 and CDR2 sequences are MNHNS and SASEGT. CDR3 residues: CASSEPERGNGYTF. In DNA form, the CDR3 reads TGTGCCAGCAGTGAACCCGAGCGGGGGAATGGCTACACCTTC.

The chain employs TRBV18 and TRBJ2-7, with D maybe TRBD1 (5 bases). Germline V lookup: CDR1 KGHSH, CDR2 LQKENI. This CDR3 region has 13 residues. Trimming took 2 bases from V and 3 from J, leaving 8 bases between them. The CDR3 protein is CASSPTGDYEQYF. CDR3 bases: TGTGCCAGCTCACCAACAGGCGACTACGAGCAGTACTTC.

The V gene is TRBV3-1 (or the pseudogene TRBV3-2), the J gene TRBJ2-7; 12 bases line up with TRBD1. Unmatched junction bases numbered 9, after V lost 4 bases and J lost 5 bases. The length of the CDR3 is 16 residues. Germline lookup yields CDR1 LGHDT and CDR2 YNNKEL (reference sequence). DNA for the CDR3: TGTGCCAGCAGCCCAACCCGGGACAGGGGGCGGAACGAGCAGTACTTC. It translates to CASSPTRDRGRNEQYF.

The gene calls are TRBV27 and TRBJ2-7; TRBD2 is a possible D gene (8 bases). V was pared by 4 bases and J by 4 bases, with 17 bases between. Per germline, CDR1 MNHEY and CDR2 SMNVEV (reference sequence). The CDR3 extends over 15 amino acids. CDR3 nucleotides: TGTGCCAGCAGTTCTCGTAGCGGGACAGTGTACGAGCAGTACTTC. It yields the protein CASSSRSGTVYEQYF.

The chain has TRBV19 and TRBJ2-7, with a tentative D call TRBD2 (5 bases). Trimming removed 5 bases from V and 0 bases from J, with 11 bases in between. The germline V gene encodes CDR1 LNHDA and CDR2 SQIVND (reference sequence). The CDR3 has 14 amino acids. CDR3 loop: CASSRLRASYEQYF. CDR3 coding DNA: TGTGCCAGTAGTCGTTTGCGGGCCTCCTACGAGCAGTACTTC. The complete variable domain, with remaining parts taken from reference TRBV19 and TRBJ2-7, reads DGGITQSPKYLFRKEGQNVTLSCEQNLNHDAMYWYRQDPGQGLRLIYYSQIVNDFQKGDIAEGYSVSREKKESFPLTVTSAQKNPTAFYLCASSRLRASYEQYFGPGTRLTVT.

V and J are TRBV5-1 and TRBJ2-7, with 10 bases fitting TRBD2. From germline, CDR1 is SGHRS and CDR2 YFSETQ. After removal of 1 base from V and 6 bases from J, the junction contained 7 bases not matched to a gene. This CDR3 has 15 amino acids. CDR3 DNA: TGCGCCAGCAGCTTGACTAGCGGGAAGACCCGCGAGCAGTACTTC. As protein: CASSLTSGKTREQYF. The variable domain in full, completed from reference TRBV5-1 and TRBJ2-7, reads KAGVTQTPRYLIKTRGQQVTLSCSPISGHRSVSWYQQTPGQGLQFLFEYFSETQRNKGNFPGRFSGRQFSNSRSEMNVSTLELGDSALYLCASSLTSGKTREQYFGPGTRLTVT.

The chain combines TRBV9 with TRBJ1-2; D is uncertain. V lost 0 bases and J 4 bases, leaving 10 bases between the germline ends. This CDR3 comprises 14 residues. In germline, CDR1 is SGDLS, CDR2 YYNGEE. As DNA, the CDR3 is TGTGCCAGCAGCGTAGGAGGGCAGACCTATGGCTACACCTTC. As protein: CASSVGGQTYGYTF.

The chain uses TRBV12-3 or TRBV12-4 and TRBJ1-2; 7 bases line up with TRBD1. The CDR3 sequence is 13 residues long. With V trimmed by 5 bases and J by 8 bases, 8 bases remained unmatched. CDR3 nucleotides: TGTGCCAGCAGTATACAGGGGCCGGGAGGCTACACCTTC. Its protein is CASSIQGPGGYTF.

CDR3 bases: TGTGCCAGCAGCCCATGGGGACAGGGTAGCAATCAGCCCCAGCATTTT. This sequence encodes CASSPWGQGSNQPQHF. The chain combines TRBV6-2 or TRBV6-3 with TRBJ1-5; 9 positions match TRBD1. CDR1 and CDR2 from the germline V gene are MNHEY and SVGEGT. This CDR3 contains 16 residues. After removal of 6 bases from V and 0 bases from J, the junction contained 6 bases not matched to a gene.

The chain is built from TRBV9 and TRBJ1-2, with 12 positions matching TRBD1. CDR3 length: 16 amino acids. Trimming cost V 3 bases and J 8 bases; bases outside gene matches: 11. Germline CDR1 SGDLS, CDR2 YYNGEE. DNA of the CDR3: TGTGCCAGCAGCGACGGGACAGGGGGCTCCCTTGGGGGCTACACCTTC. Its protein product is CASSDGTGGSLGGYTF.

The rearrangement uses TRBV10-3 and TRBJ1-1, with 10 nucleotides matching TRBD1. The V gene's germline CDR1 is ENHRY and CDR2 SYGVKD. The CDR3 consists of 13 residues. Losses at the gene ends were 4 bases for V and 4 bases for J; bases not matched to a gene: 0. This chain's CDR3 is CAISGDRGTEAFF. As DNA, the CDR3 is TGTGCCATCAGTGGGGACAGGGGCACTGAAGCTTTCTTT.

The CDR3, as DNA: TGTGCCAGCAGCTTTAGGGGGCGAGAGACCCAGTACTTC. Its protein is CASSFRGRETQYF. This rearrangement joins TRBV7-8 to TRBJ2-5; 7 bases fit TRBD1. The CDR3 runs to 13 residues. V was pared by 3 bases and J by 4 bases, with 2 bases of the junction left unmatched. The germline V gene has CDR1 SGHVS and CDR2 FQNEAQ.

This clone was counted a single time. The chain joins TRBV6-6 to TRBJ1-6; D gene ambiguous. The CDR3 has 14 residues. The germline CDR1 and CDR2 sequences are MNHNY and SVGAGI (reference sequence). V lost 2 bases and J lost 3, with 5 bases in between. The CDR3 spells CASSYNGYNSPLHF. The DNA for the CDR3 is TGTGCCAGCAGTTACAACGGCTATAATTCACCCCTCCACTTT.

The chain uses TRBV10-3 and TRBJ1-2; possible D gene TRBD1, 5 bases. The CDR3 has 14 residues. V lost 2 bases and J 8 bases, leaving 15 bases between the germline ends. CDR1 is ENHRY, CDR2 SYGVKD, per germline. The chain's CDR3 is CAISEPRMGGGYTF. In DNA form, the CDR3 reads TGTGCCATCAGTGAGCCACGAATGGGGGGAGGCTACACCTTC.